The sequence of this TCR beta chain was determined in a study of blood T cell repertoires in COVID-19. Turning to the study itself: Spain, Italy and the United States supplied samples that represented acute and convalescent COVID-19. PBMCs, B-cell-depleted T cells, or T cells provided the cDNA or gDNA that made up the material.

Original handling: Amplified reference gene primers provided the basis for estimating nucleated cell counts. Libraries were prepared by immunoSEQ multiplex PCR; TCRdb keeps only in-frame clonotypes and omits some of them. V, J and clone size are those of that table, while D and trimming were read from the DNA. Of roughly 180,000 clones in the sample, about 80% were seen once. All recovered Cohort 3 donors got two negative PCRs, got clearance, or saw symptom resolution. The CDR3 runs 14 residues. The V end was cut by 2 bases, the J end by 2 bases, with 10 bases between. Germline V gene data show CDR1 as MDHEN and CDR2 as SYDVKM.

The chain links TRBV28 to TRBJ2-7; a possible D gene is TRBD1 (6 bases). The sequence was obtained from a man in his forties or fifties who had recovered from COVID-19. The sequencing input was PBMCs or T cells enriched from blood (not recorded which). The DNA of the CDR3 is TGTGCCAGCAGTTTAGTACAGGGCGCCTACGAGCAGTACTTC. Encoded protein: CASSLVQGAYEQYF.